What follows are 9 T cell receptor beta chains derived from one specimen sequenced in a study of Ad26.COV2.S vaccination and SARS-CoV-2 variants. The assay was immunoSEQ multiplex PCR, and TCRdb's table has in-frame clones only and misses some. This repertoire shows about 180,000 clones, around nine tenths found once; its top ten account for roughly 6%. The input for sequencing was peripheral blood, taken after recovery from COVID-19. The receptors originated from a human donor who had recovered from COVID-19.

The V call is TRBV27, the J call TRBJ2-1; 10 nucleotides match TRBD1. CDR3 length equals 16 residues. V lost 7 bases to trimming and J lost 8 bases; unmatched junction nucleotides: 14. CDR1 and CDR2 (germline): MNHEY, SMNVEV (reference sequence). The CDR3 sequence: CASTVFPGQGRDEQFF. In DNA, the CDR3 is TGTGCCAGCACCGTCTTTCCGGGACAGGGGCGAGATGAGCAGTTCTTC.

The chain is built from TRBV9 and TRBJ2-1; 9 positions agree with TRBD1. CDR1 and CDR2 (germline): SGDLS, YYNGEE. The CDR3 spans 17 residues. The J segment lost 8 bases and the V segment lost 0 bases, leaving 12 bases of the junction unmatched. CDR3 coding DNA: TGTGCCAGCAGCGTAGCTTTATCGGGACAGGGTGACGATGAGCAGTTCTTC. This translates into CASSVALSGQGDDEQFF. Drawing the rest from reference TRBV9 and TRBJ2-1, the complete variable domain is DSGVTQTPKHLITATGQRVTLRCSPRSGDLSVYWYQQSLDQGLQFLIQYYNGEERAKGNILERFSAQQFPDLHSELNLSSLELGDSALYFCASSVALSGQGDDEQFFGPGTRLTVL.

The chain carries TRBV30 and TRBJ2-1; D gene unclear. Looked up from germline, CDR1 is GTSNPN and CDR2 is SVGIG (reference sequence). V dropped 1 base and J dropped 2 bases, with 6 bases sitting between them. The CDR3 contains 13 residues. CDR3 protein: CAWSGTAYNEQFF. The CDR3 bases are TGTGCCTGGAGTGGAACGGCCTACAATGAGCAGTTCTTC.

V gene TRBV5-1 combines with J gene TRBJ1-3; D call uncertain. CDR3 length equals 14 residues. The V gene lost 2 bases and the J gene lost 0 bases, with 6 bases spanning the gap. Per germline, CDR1 SGHRS and CDR2 YFSETQ. In DNA, the CDR3 is TGCGCCAGCAGCTTTGGGAGCTCTGGAAACACCATATATTTT. Translated: CASSFGSSGNTIYF.

This chain connects TRBV27 to TRBJ2-7; tentative D call: TRBD2 (5 bases). This CDR3 is built from 13 residues. The germline CDR1 and CDR2 sequences are MNHEY and SMNVEV (reference sequence). V was trimmed by 3 bases and J by 5 bases, leaving 11 bases between them. CDR3 protein: CASSFRGRDEQYF. The DNA for the CDR3 is TGTGCCAGCAGTTTTCGAGGGCGGGACGAGCAGTACTTC.

V is TRBV29-1 and J is TRBJ2-7; D is unresolved. From germline, CDR1 is SQVTM and CDR2 ANQGSEA. This CDR3 spans 12 amino acids. V dropped 4 bases and J dropped 6 bases, with 13 bases sitting between them. CDR3 nucleotides: TGCAGCGTTGGCACGATTGATGGCGAGCAGTACTTC. This gives the protein CSVGTIDGEQYF.

This chain connects TRBV20-1 to TRBJ1-4; the D gene is possibly TRBD1 (5 bases). This CDR3 comprises 14 residues. Germline V gives CDR1 DFQATT, CDR2 SNEGSKA (reference sequence). The germline V and J ends were trimmed by 6 bases and 6 bases, with 17 bases remaining between them. The CDR3 DNA sequence: TGCAGTGCGAGTACCGGGAGAGGGGATGAAAAACTGTTTTTT. It is translated as CSASTGRGDEKLFF.

J is TRBJ2-7 and V is TRBV6-5; the D gene is possibly TRBD1 (6 bases). V shed 8 bases and J shed 2 bases, with 16 bases lying between them. The CDR3 has 14 residues. Germline values: CDR1 MNHEY, CDR2 SVGAGI. In nucleotides, the CDR3 is TGTGCCAGCGGGGGCTCGGGCATTACCTACGAGCAGTACTTC. Its translation is CASGGSGITYEQYF.

This clone appeared once. This chain uses TRBV7-9 with TRBJ1-3; no clear D gene. CDR1 SEHNR and CDR2 FQNEAQ come from the germline V gene (reference sequence). V lost 5 bases, J lost 1 base, and 9 bases lay in between. This CDR3 spans 14 amino acids. CDR3 nucleotides: TGTGCCAGCAGCCGGGTCGTTTCTGGAAACACCATATATTTT. Protein sequence: CASSRVVSGNTIYF.